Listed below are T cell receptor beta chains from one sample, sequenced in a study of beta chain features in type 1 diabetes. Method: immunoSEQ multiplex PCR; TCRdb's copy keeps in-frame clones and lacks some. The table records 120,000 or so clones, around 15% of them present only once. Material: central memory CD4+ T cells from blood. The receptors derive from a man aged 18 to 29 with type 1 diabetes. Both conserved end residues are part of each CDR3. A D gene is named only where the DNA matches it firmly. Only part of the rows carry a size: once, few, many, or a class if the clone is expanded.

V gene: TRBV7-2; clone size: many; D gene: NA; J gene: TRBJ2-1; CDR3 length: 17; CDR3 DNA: TGTGCCAGCAGCTTGGACTTTAGTAGGACTGGGGACAATGAGCAGTTCTTC; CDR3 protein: CASSLDFSRTGDNEQFF
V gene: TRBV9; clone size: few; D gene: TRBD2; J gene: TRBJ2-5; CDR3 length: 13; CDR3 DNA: TGTGCCAGCAGCCGGGGGGTCCAAGAGACCCAGTACTTC; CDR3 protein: CASSRGVQETQYF
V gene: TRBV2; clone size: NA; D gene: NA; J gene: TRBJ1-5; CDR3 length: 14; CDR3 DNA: TGTGCCAGCAGTGCCGGCAGTTCTGATCAGCCCCAGCATTTT; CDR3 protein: CASSAGSSDQPQHF
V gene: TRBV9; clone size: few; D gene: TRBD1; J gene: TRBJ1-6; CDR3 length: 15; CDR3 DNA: TGTGCCAGCAGCGTAGAGGGACAGGGGAATTCACCCCTCCACTTT; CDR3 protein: CASSVEGQGNSPLHF
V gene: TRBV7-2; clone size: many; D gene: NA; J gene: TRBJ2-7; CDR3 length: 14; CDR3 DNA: TGTGCCAGCAGCTTAGCGGGGAGCTCCTACGAGCAGTACTTC; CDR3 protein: CASSLAGSSYEQYF
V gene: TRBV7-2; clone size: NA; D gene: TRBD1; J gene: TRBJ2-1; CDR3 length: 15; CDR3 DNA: TGTGCCAGCATCCGGGACAGGGGCTCCTACAATGAGCAGTTCTTC; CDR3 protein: CASIRDRGSYNEQFF
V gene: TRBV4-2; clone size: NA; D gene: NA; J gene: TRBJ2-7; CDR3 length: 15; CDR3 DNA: TGTGCCAGCAGCCAAGAATACAGGGCTCGCTACGAGCAGTACTTC; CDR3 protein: CASSQEYRARYEQYF
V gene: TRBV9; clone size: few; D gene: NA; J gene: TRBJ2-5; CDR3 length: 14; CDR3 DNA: TGTGCCAGCAGCGCACAGGGTTCCGGGGATACCCAGTACTTC; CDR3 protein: CASSAQGSGDTQYF
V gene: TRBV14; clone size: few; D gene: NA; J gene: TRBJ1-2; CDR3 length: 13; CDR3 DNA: TGTGCCAGCAGCCAAGGGCAGTCCTATGGCTACACCTTC; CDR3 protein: CASSQGQSYGYTF
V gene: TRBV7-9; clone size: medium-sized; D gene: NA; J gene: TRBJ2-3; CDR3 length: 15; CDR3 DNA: TGTGCCAGCAGCTTGTCTCGCCGATCCACAGATACGCAGTATTTT; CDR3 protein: CASSLSRRSTDTQYF
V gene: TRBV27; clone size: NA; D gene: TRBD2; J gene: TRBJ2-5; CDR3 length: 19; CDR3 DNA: TGTGCCAGCAGCCGATTATTGGCTAGCGGGAGTGGAGAGGAAGAGACCCAGTACTTC; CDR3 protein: CASSRLLASGSGEEETQYF